This TCR beta chain was retrieved from a study of control samples from healthy donors and cancer patients. Profiled with immunoSEQ multiplex PCR; TCRdb holds only in-frame clones, not every one. The sample has 24,000 or so clones, approximately 91% seen once. This clonotype was sampled from a man aged 45-60 years with lung cancer. Sequenced material: PBMCs.

DNA for the CDR3: TGCGCCAGCAGTAAAAACACTGAAGCTTTCTTT. It translates to CASSKNTEAFF. This chain joins TRBV10-1 and TRBJ1-1; D is unclear. CDR1 is WNHNN and CDR2 is SYGVQD in the germline V gene (reference sequence). The CDR3 has 11 residues. The V and J ends lost 5 bases and 2 bases respectively, with 3 bases between them.